Listed here are 32 T cell receptor beta chains from one sample, sequenced in a study of vaccination and CD4 T cells after COVID-19. Treatment in this sample: 10-day PBMC culture with coronavirus spike peptide pools or control peptides (ViraFEST assay). Sequencing of DNA taken from cultured CD4+ T cells relied on the Oncomine TCR Beta short-read assay. Each CDR3 protein gets one entry after TCRdb re-called the PCR reads with MiXCR. The data contain more than 15,000 distinct CDR3 sequences, roughly 51% of them singletons. Which antigens these TCRs recognize remains unknown. The sample in question was cultured CD4+ T cells from blood, obtained after SARS-CoV-2 vaccination. The receptors shown here come from a human donor with COVID-19.

This clonotype was seen just once. The chain has TRBV9 and TRBJ2-7; D is perhaps TRBD2 (6 bases). The V gene lost 0 bases and the J gene lost 5 bases, with 21 bases spanning the gap. Germline lookup yields CDR1 SGDLS and CDR2 YYNGEE. The CDR3 covers 17 residues. The CDR3 sequence: CASSVDSRERGSHEQYF. CDR3 nucleotide sequence: TGTGCCAGCAGCGTAGACTCCCGGGAGCGAGGGTCCCACGAGCAGTACTTC.

This clonotype was seen a handful of times. The rearrangement links TRBV7-3 to TRBJ2-3, with a weak D call TRBD2 (6 bases). Trimming removed 2 bases from V and 1 base from J, with 7 bases in between. Germline V gives CDR1 SGHTA, CDR2 FQGTGA. The CDR3 has 14 amino acids. CDR3 in amino acids: CASSLRGGTDTQYF. The DNA for the CDR3 is TGTGCCAGCAGCTTACGCGGGGGCACAGATACGCAGTATTTT.

This chain links TRBV19 with TRBJ1-5; 9 nucleotides align to TRBD1. Per germline, CDR1 LNHDA and CDR2 SQIVND (reference sequence). V was pared by 4 bases and J by 4 bases, with 2 bases of the junction left unmatched. This CDR3 region has 14 residues. The DNA for the CDR3 is TGTGCCAGTAGTAGGGACAGGGAGAATCAGCCCCAGCATTTT. It codes for CASSRDRENQPQHF.

Comments on this clonotype: Its ends do not fully match the called genes, so a read error is possible. The genes are TRBV25-1 and TRBJ2-7, with D possibly called TRBD1 or TRBD2 (6 bases each). Germline CDR1 MGHDK, CDR2 SYGVNS. The CDR3 loop spans 14 amino acids. The CDR3 reads CAGRGGTQIYEQYF. The CDR3 bases are TGTGCCGGCAGGGGCGGGACTCAAATCTACGAGCAGTACTTC.

The chain combines TRBV11-3 with TRBJ2-5; 9 bases agree with TRBD1. The germline V gene has CDR1 SGHNT and CDR2 YENEEA. With 6 bases clipped from V and 1 base from J, the junction kept 9 bases outside the gene matches. This CDR3 contains 16 residues. CDR3 sequence reads: CASRINRGLPQETQYF. The DNA of the CDR3 is TGTGCCAGCAGGATTAACAGGGGGCTACCCCAAGAGACCCAGTACTTC.

This clonotype has more than one count but fewer than ten. The chain couples TRBV2 to TRBJ2-5; weak D call: TRBD2 (5 bases). The germline V gene has CDR1 SNHLY and CDR2 FYNNEI. This CDR3 has 12 residues. V lost 8 bases to trimming and J lost 5 bases, with 12 bases between them. Here the CDR3 DNA reads TGTGCCAGCCCCGAGTGGGAGGAGACCCAGTACTTC. It is translated as CASPEWEETQYF.

The genes are TRBV24-1 and TRBJ2-2, with D uncertain. V gave up 1 base and J gave up 7 bases, with 9 bases separating them. The germline CDR1 and CDR2 sequences are KGHDR and SFDVKD. This CDR3 is 14 amino acids long. The CDR3 sequence is CATSDFKGNGELFF. In DNA, the CDR3 is TGTGCCACCAGTGATTTCAAGGGAAACGGGGAGCTGTTTTTT.

This clonotype was observed a few times. Its ends do not fully match the called genes, so a read error is possible. The rearrangement uses TRBV20-1 and TRBJ2-2; possible D gene TRBD2, 5 bases. This CDR3 comprises 13 residues. Germline CDR1 and CDR2: DFQATT and SNEGSKA (reference sequence). CDR3 protein: CSARVTGSGELFF. CDR3 bases: TGCAGCGCTAGAGTTACGGGATCCGGGGAGCTGTTTTTT.

The table lists this clonotype with a count of one. The chain couples TRBV7-9 to TRBJ2-5, with 9 bases aligning to TRBD2. CDR1 and CDR2 from the germline V gene are SEHNR and FQNEAQ (reference sequence). With V trimmed by 5 bases and J by 4 bases, 8 bases remained unmatched. The CDR3 sequence is 15 residues long. The chain's CDR3 is CASSTAGGGGETQYF. For the CDR3, the DNA is TGTGCCAGCAGCACCGCTGGCGGGGGGGGAGAGACCCAGTACTTC.

The chain has TRBV6-1 and TRBJ2-2; D is unclear. This CDR3 is built from 17 residues. Germline V lookup: CDR1 MNHNS, CDR2 SASEGT. The V gene lost 7 bases and the J gene lost 4 bases, with 22 bases spanning the gap. The CDR3 DNA reads TGTGCCAGCACCACGGAGAGGCGGCTCGGCGCCACCGGGGAGCTGTTTTTT. It yields the protein CASTTERRLGATGELFF.

The V gene is TRBV20-1, the J gene TRBJ1-1; D is unresolved. Germline V CDR1 and CDR2: DFQATT, SNEGSKA (reference sequence). V was shortened by 6 bases and J by 1 base, with 15 bases between the two germline ends. The CDR3 runs to 14 residues. The chain's CDR3 is CSAMRAVENTEAFF. The DNA of the CDR3 is TGCAGTGCCATGAGGGCCGTCGAGAACACTGAAGCTTTCTTT.

This clonotype was seen a few times. The V gene is TRBV2, the J gene TRBJ1-6, with TRBD1 as a possible D gene (5 bases). V dropped 5 bases and J dropped 6 bases, with 14 bases sitting between them. CDR3 length equals 15 residues. CDR1 SNHLY and CDR2 FYNNEI come from the germline V gene. CDR3 in amino acids: CASSPGTVGNSPLHF. Written as DNA, the CDR3 is TGTGCCAGCAGTCCCGGGACCGTCGGTAATTCACCCCTCCACTTT. The entire variable domain, with the rest obtained from reference TRBV2 and TRBJ1-6, is as follows: EPEVTQTPSHQVTQMGQEVILRCVPISNHLYFYWYRQILGQKVEFLVSFYNNEISEKSEIFDDQFSVERPDGSNFTLKIRSTKLEDSAMYFCASSPGTVGNSPLHFGNGTRLTVT.

The rearrangement joins TRBV20-1 to TRBJ1-2, with 12 bases matching TRBD1. Per germline, CDR1 DFQATT and CDR2 SNEGSKA (reference sequence). Trimming at V came to 3 bases and at J to 6 bases, leaving 8 bases not matched to a gene. The CDR3 covers 15 residues. In nucleotides, the CDR3 is TGCAGTGCTAGGGGACCGGGACAGGGGGCGAATGGCTACACCTTC. Translated, it gives CSARGPGQGANGYTF.

CDR3 loop: CASSSDPLSRPSTEAFF. For the CDR3, the DNA is TGCGCCAGCAGCTCTGATCCCCTCTCGAGGCCCTCCACTGAAGCTTTCTTT. The chain combines TRBV5-1 with TRBJ1-1, with D unclear. The CDR3 has 17 amino acids. Per germline, CDR1 SGHRS and CDR2 YFSETQ. V dropped 3 bases and J dropped 4 bases, with 22 bases sitting between them.

This sequence joins TRBV10-1 and TRBJ2-3, with a weak D call TRBD1 (5 bases). The CDR3 runs 15 residues. Germline V gene sequence: CDR1 WNHNN, CDR2 SYGVQD (reference sequence). Trimming cost V 3 bases and J 0 bases, with 10 bases left between them. CDR3 sequence reads: CASSDPQDSTDTQYF. CDR3 bases: TGCGCCAGCAGTGATCCACAGGATAGCACAGATACGCAGTATTTT.

This clonotype came up a few times. DNA of the CDR3: TGTGCCAGCAGGTCCGGGACAGTAGAGAGCACTGAAGCTTTCTTT. Its translation is CASRSGTVESTEAFF. The chain combines TRBV27 with TRBJ1-1, with TRBD1 matching 7 bases. The CDR3 covers 15 residues. Germline trimming cut 6 bases from V and 4 bases from J; bases unmatched to any gene: 11. The germline V gene encodes CDR1 MNHEY and CDR2 SMNVEV (reference sequence).

This chain connects TRBV15 to TRBJ1-5; a weak D match, TRBD1 (6 bases). This CDR3 is built from 15 residues. Germline V lookup: CDR1 LNHNV, CDR2 YYDKDF (reference sequence). Trimming removed 0 bases from V and 5 bases from J, with 11 bases in between. This CDR3 is CATSRERQAYQPQHF. In DNA form, the CDR3 reads TGTGCCACCAGCAGAGAGCGACAGGCTTATCAGCCCCAGCATTTT.

The CDR3 loop is CASTAGGGYTF. The CDR3 DNA reads as TGTGCCAGCACCGCTGGGGGTGGCTACACCTTC. The chain combines TRBV6-1 with TRBJ1-2; tentatively, D is TRBD1 (5 bases). The CDR3 has 11 amino acids. The V and J ends lost 7 bases and 7 bases respectively, with 10 bases between them. Germline V gene data show CDR1 as MNHNS and CDR2 as SASEGT.

V is TRBV2 and J is TRBJ1-6; 8 nucleotides align to TRBD1. The germline V gene has CDR1 SNHLY and CDR2 FYNNEI. With V trimmed by 10 bases and J by 5 bases, 10 bases remained unmatched. This CDR3 spans 15 amino acids. The CDR3 spells CATRQGTVDNSPLHF. DNA of the CDR3: TGTGCCACCCGACAGGGGACCGTTGATAATTCACCCCTCCACTTT.

A few counts support this clonotype. The V gene is TRBV7-3, the J gene TRBJ2-5; D may match TRBD1 or TRBD2 (6 bases each). Trimming shortened V by 2 bases and J by 5 bases, and 12 bases separated the two germline ends. This CDR3 region has 14 residues. Germline V gene lookup returns CDR1 SGHTA and CDR2 FQGTGA. The CDR3 DNA reads as TGTGCCAGCAGCTTAGGGGGGCGGACTGAGACCCAGTACTTC. Translation gives CASSLGGRTETQYF.

This chain uses TRBV7-2 with TRBJ2-2; tentatively, D is TRBD1 or TRBD2 (5 bases each). CDR3 length equals 15 residues. Germline V gives CDR1 SGHTA, CDR2 FQGNSA. V lost 2 bases and J lost 3, with 10 bases in between. CDR3 loop: CASSLRGADTGELFF. The CDR3 nucleotides read TGTGCCAGCAGCTTAAGGGGAGCCGACACCGGGGAGCTGTTTTTT. Based on the CDR3 plus reference TRBV7-2 and TRBJ2-2, the full variable domain is GAGVSQSPSNKVTEKGKDVELRCDPISGHTALYWYRQSLGQGLEFLIYFQGNSAPDKSGLPSDRFSAERTGGSVSTLTIQRTQQEDSAVYLCASSLRGADTGELFFGEGSRLTVL.

This chain links TRBV6-1 with TRBJ2-7, with 9 nucleotides matching TRBD1. This CDR3 is 15 amino acids long. The germline CDR1 and CDR2 sequences are MNHNS and SASEGT. Trimming took 4 bases from V and 3 from J; bases not matched to a gene: 7. DNA of the CDR3: TGTGCCAGCAGTGCCGGGACAGGGCTAGGCTACGAGCAGTACTTC. Amino acids: CASSAGTGLGYEQYF.

The table lists this clonotype with a few counts. The chain employs TRBV11-3 and TRBJ2-2; D remains ambiguous. Germline values: CDR1 SGHNT, CDR2 YENEEA. V lost 5 bases and J 2 bases, leaving 6 bases between the germline ends. The CDR3 has 13 residues. The CDR3 loop is CASSPTNTGELFF. The CDR3 DNA reads TGTGCCAGCAGCCCTACAAACACCGGGGAGCTGTTTTTT.

This clonotype was detected a few times. The chain combines TRBV7-2 with TRBJ1-3; TRBD1 aligns across 9 bases. V shed 5 bases, J shed 4 bases, and the junction held 3 bases outside the gene matches. Per germline, CDR1 SGHTA and CDR2 FQGNSA. This CDR3 is 14 amino acids long. The CDR3 spells CASSRTGDGNTIYF. The CDR3 DNA is TGTGCCAGCAGCAGGACAGGGGACGGAAACACCATATATTTT.

The rearrangement uses TRBV24-1 and TRBJ1-1; D is undetermined. The V end was cut by 2 bases, the J end by 1 base, with 10 bases between. The germline gives CDR1 KGHDR, CDR2 SFDVKD. This CDR3 comprises 15 residues. The CDR3 region is CATSDSQVPNTEAFF. CDR3 DNA sequence: TGTGCCACCAGTGATTCGCAGGTGCCGAACACTGAAGCTTTCTTT.

Remarks on this clonotype: Germline is not matched at one junction end, which may reflect a read error. The chain links TRBV7-3 to TRBJ2-5; 8 bases match TRBD2. The germline CDR1 and CDR2 sequences are SGHTA and FQGTGA. This CDR3 contains 14 residues. CDR3 in DNA: TGCGCCAGCAGCGTCGCGGGGGGCAGGGAGACCCAGTACTTC. It specifies CASSVAGGRETQYF. The entire variable domain, with the rest obtained from reference TRBV7-3 and TRBJ2-5, is as follows: GAGVSQTPSNKVTEKGKYVELRCDPISGHTALYWYRQSLGQGPEFLIYFQGTGAADDSGLPNDRFFAVRPEGSVSTLKIQRTERGDSAVYLCASSVAGGRETQYFGPGTRLLVL.

The chain recombines TRBV7-9 with TRBJ2-1; 15 bases match TRBD2. This CDR3 contains 18 residues. From germline, CDR1 is SEHNR and CDR2 FQNEAQ (reference sequence). The ends lost 4 bases at V and 2 bases at J; junction bases unmatched: 6. The CDR3 is CASSSGLAGGATYNEQFF. DNA of the CDR3: TGTGCCAGCAGCTCCGGACTAGCGGGGGGGGCAACCTACAATGAGCAGTTCTTC.

The J gene is TRBJ2-1, the V gene TRBV6-1; possibly TRBD2 for D (5 bases). Germline CDR1 and CDR2: MNHNS and SASEGT. CDR3 length: 13 amino acids. Trimming stripped 4 bases from V and 9 bases from J, with 13 bases between. The CDR3 DNA is TGTGCCAGCAGTGTAACGAGGGTTACTGAGCAGTTCTTC. Protein product: CASSVTRVTEQFF.

V usage is TRBV7-9 and J usage is TRBJ2-4; 7 bases fit TRBD2. The germline gives CDR1 SEHNR, CDR2 FQNEAQ (reference sequence). The CDR3 has 15 residues. V shed 5 bases and J 8 bases; nucleotides not matched to a gene: 12. CDR3 in amino acids: CASSRNTAGKDIQYF. The CDR3 bases are TGTGCCAGCAGCCGAAATACAGCGGGGAAGGACATTCAGTACTTC.

The genes are TRBV11-3 and TRBJ1-3; D gene ambiguous. Germline CDR1 is SGHNT and CDR2 is YENEEA. V gave up 5 bases and J gave up 4 bases, with 15 bases separating them. The CDR3 has 15 amino acids. The CDR3 reads CASSAFSGVGNTIYF. The DNA for the CDR3 is TGTGCCAGCAGCGCGTTTAGCGGAGTGGGAAACACCATATATTTT.

The chain recombines TRBV2 with TRBJ1-2, with unresolved D. Germline V gives CDR1 SNHLY, CDR2 FYNNEI. V lost 8 bases, J lost 8 bases, and 24 bases lay in between. The CDR3 has 15 residues. The CDR3 DNA sequence: TGTGCCAGCGGGTCCCTTGAGGATGGGTTAAGGGGCTACACCTTC. Its translation is CASGSLEDGLRGYTF.

The V and J genes are TRBV7-8 and TRBJ1-4; no definite D call. Germline V CDR1 and CDR2: SGHVS, FQNEAQ. This CDR3 is 13 amino acids long. Trimming took off 2 bases at V and 6 bases at J, with 7 bases between the two ends. As DNA, the CDR3 is TGTGCCAGCAGCTTATATGGGGATGAAAAACTGTTTTTT. Its protein product is CASSLYGDEKLFF.